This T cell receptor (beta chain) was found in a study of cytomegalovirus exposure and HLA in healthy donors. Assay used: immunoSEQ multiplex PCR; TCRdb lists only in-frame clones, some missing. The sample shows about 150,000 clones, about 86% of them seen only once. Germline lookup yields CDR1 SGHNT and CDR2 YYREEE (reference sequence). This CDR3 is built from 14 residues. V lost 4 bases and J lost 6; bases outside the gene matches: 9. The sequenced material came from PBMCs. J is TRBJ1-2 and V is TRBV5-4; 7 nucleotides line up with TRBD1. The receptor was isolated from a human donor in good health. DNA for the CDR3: TGTGCCAGCAGCGTGACAGGGTGGGGAGATGGCTACACCTTC. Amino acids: CASSVTGWGDGYTF.